The next 23 T cell receptor beta chains were all read from a single sample in a study of T cell changes during pregnancy in multiple sclerosis. The repertoire was sequenced with immunoSEQ multiplex PCR; TCRdb's copy has only in-frame clones and lacks some. The table has tens of thousands of clones, 94% seen once. The starting material was peripheral blood, obtained in the third trimester of pregnancy. Receptor source: a female donor with multiple sclerosis, enrolled in a pregnancy study.

The rearrangement joins TRBV29-1 to TRBJ2-7; D not certain. Trimming shortened V by 6 bases and J by 7 bases, and 16 bases separated the two germline ends. The CDR3 spans 12 residues. Germline V gene sequence: CDR1 SQVTM, CDR2 ANQGSEA. The CDR3 loop reads CSVSISLLEQYF. The DNA for the CDR3 is TGCAGCGTCTCAATAAGCCTCTTGGAGCAGTACTTC.

This chain connects TRBV28 to TRBJ2-3; TRBD1 matches at 9 bases. Germline V lookup: CDR1 MDHEN, CDR2 SYDVKM. The trim removed 6 bases at V and 0 bases at J, leaving 4 bases unmatched. CDR3 length: 15 amino acids. The CDR3: CASSRDRVSTDTQYF. The CDR3 bases are TGTGCCAGCAGCCGGGACAGGGTTAGCACAGATACGCAGTATTTT.

This clone was found once. The V call is TRBV2, the J call TRBJ2-7; D uncertain. The V gene lost 2 bases and the J gene lost 6 bases, with 11 bases spanning the gap. This CDR3 has 13 residues. Germline V gene data show CDR1 as SNHLY and CDR2 as FYNNEI. The CDR3 is CASSEFIWAEQYF. Written as DNA, the CDR3 is TGTGCCAGCAGTGAATTTATTTGGGCCGAGCAGTACTTC.

This clone was counted a single time. The chain carries TRBV5-1 and TRBJ1-1; D ambiguous. Trimming left V 0 bases short and J 1 base short, with 4 bases between. CDR1 and CDR2 (germline): SGHRS, YFSETQ. The CDR3 loop spans 13 amino acids. CDR3 DNA sequence: TGCGCCAGCAGCTTGGGCAGGAACACTGAAGCTTTCTTT. Its protein is CASSLGRNTEAFF.

This chain uses TRBV28 with TRBJ1-4, with D uncertain. The CDR3 sequence is 13 residues long. Germline V lookup: CDR1 MDHEN, CDR2 SYDVKM. V was cut by 6 bases and J by 6 bases, with 11 bases left in between. CDR3 bases: TGTGCCAGCAGCCCCCCTTCCCATGAAAAACTGTTTTTT. Amino acid sequence: CASSPPSHEKLFF.

The chain carries TRBV5-5 and TRBJ2-7, with D maybe TRBD1 (7 bases). The CDR3 covers 15 residues. CDR1 is SGHKS and CDR2 is YYEKEE in the germline V gene (reference sequence). V lost 0 bases, J lost 7 bases, and 17 bases lay in between. The CDR3 loop reads CASSLEIGSGGEQYF. The CDR3, as DNA: TGTGCCAGCAGCTTGGAGATAGGGTCAGGGGGGGAGCAGTACTTC. Full variable domain (remainder filled in from reference TRBV5-5 and TRBJ2-7): DAGVTQSPTHLIKTRGQQVTLRCSPISGHKSVSWYQQVLGQGPQFIFQYYEKEERGRGNFPDRFSARQFPNYSSELNVNALLLGDSALYLCASSLEIGSGGEQYFGPGTRLTVT.

The CDR3 region has the DNA TGTGCTAGTGGTTTGGTATCCGGGTATACCCCAACTAATGAAAAACTGTTTTTT. Its translation: CASGLVSGYTPTNEKLFF. The gene calls are TRBV12-5 and TRBJ1-4; D is unclear. Trimming cost V 0 bases and J 0 bases, with 14 bases left between them. In germline, CDR1 is LGHNT, CDR2 FRNRAP. CDR3 size: 18 residues.

V usage is TRBV5-1 and J usage is TRBJ2-3; 11 bases line up with TRBD2. The J segment lost 4 bases and the V segment lost 5 bases, leaving 9 bases of the junction unmatched. Germline CDR1 SGHRS, CDR2 YFSETQ. The CDR3 covers 16 residues. CDR3 protein: CASSSRLAGKPDTQYF. CDR3 sequence (DNA): TGCGCCAGCAGTAGTCGACTAGCGGGAAAACCAGATACGCAGTATTTT.

The rearrangement uses TRBV11-2 and TRBJ2-5; 7 nucleotides agree with TRBD2. Trimming took 3 bases from V and 1 from J; bases not matched to a gene: 5. CDR1 is SGHAT and CDR2 is FQNNGV in the germline V gene. The CDR3 is made up of 15 amino acids. The CDR3 nucleotides are TGTGCCAGCAGCTTCTGGGGGGGGTTCCAAGAGACCCAGTACTTC. Translated: CASSFWGGFQETQYF.

V usage is TRBV29-1 and J usage is TRBJ2-2; maybe TRBD1 (5 bases). The length of the CDR3 is 12 residues. V was clipped by 7 bases and J by 6 bases, with 12 bases between them. CDR1 and CDR2 (germline): SQVTM, ANQGSEA. The CDR3 loop is CSAGYRSGELFF. CDR3 nucleotides: TGCAGCGCCGGATACAGGTCCGGGGAGCTGTTTTTT.

This clone was detected a few times. The J gene is TRBJ2-5, the V gene TRBV7-9; D is perhaps TRBD2 (6 bases). The CDR3 sequence is 19 residues long. Germline lookup yields CDR1 SEHNR and CDR2 FQNEAQ (reference sequence). The V gene lost 1 base and the J gene lost 5 bases, with 26 bases spanning the gap. The chain's CDR3 is CASSLGRAGSGPRRETQYF. The CDR3 coding sequence is TGTGCCAGCAGCTTAGGGAGGGCAGGGTCAGGCCCCCGAAGGGAGACCCAGTACTTC.

The V and J genes are TRBV5-1 and TRBJ2-7, with unresolved D. Between the trimmed V and J ends, which lost 1 base and 0 bases, there was a span of 11 bases. Germline V gene data show CDR1 as SGHRS and CDR2 as YFSETQ. This CDR3 is built from 15 residues. This CDR3 is CASSLSFGSSYEQYF. CDR3 bases: TGCGCCAGCAGCTTGAGCTTCGGTAGCTCCTACGAGCAGTACTTC.

The genes are TRBV19 and TRBJ1-5, with TRBD1 as a possible D gene (6 bases). This CDR3 is built from 14 residues. Germline CDR1 reads LNHDA; CDR2 reads SQIVND (reference sequence). The ends were cut back, 7 bases at V and 2 bases at J, with 12 bases in the middle. CDR3 DNA sequence: TGTGCCAGTAAACAGGGAATCGGCAATCAGCCCCAGCATTTT. This translates into CASKQGIGNQPQHF.

The CDR3 is CASSLARTDYEQYF. The CDR3 DNA is TGTGCCAGCAGCTTGGCCCGGACTGACTACGAGCAGTACTTC. The chain couples TRBV5-6 to TRBJ2-7; tentatively, D is TRBD2 (5 bases). The V end was cut by 0 bases, the J end by 3 bases, with 10 bases between. The CDR3 totals 14 residues. CDR1 and CDR2 from the germline V gene are SGHDT and YYEEEE. Complete variable domain (other parts from reference TRBV5-6 and TRBJ2-7): DAGVTQSPTHLIKTRGQQVTLRCSPKSGHDTVSWYQQALGQGPQFIFQYYEEEERQRGNFPDRFSGHQFPNYSSELNVNALLLGDSALYLCASSLARTDYEQYFGPGTRLTVT.

The J gene is TRBJ2-4, the V gene TRBV29-1; 13 bases match TRBD2. This CDR3 is 16 amino acids long. The junction had 6 bases not matched to a gene; V was cut back by 0 bases and J by 7 bases. Germline CDR1 reads SQVTM; CDR2 reads ANQGSEA. The CDR3 coding sequence is TGCAGCGTTGAAGATGGGACTAGCGGGATATTGAACATTCAGTACTTC. Amino acids: CSVEDGTSGILNIQYF.

This clone was seen only a few times. The chain joins TRBV6-6 to TRBJ2-2; D is uncertain. Germline CDR1 and CDR2: MNHNY and SVGAGI (reference sequence). The V gene lost 5 bases and the J gene lost 6 bases, with 10 bases spanning the gap. The CDR3 has 13 amino acids. CDR3 loop: CASSATVAGELFF. The CDR3 bases are TGTGCCAGCAGTGCAACGGTGGCCGGGGAGCTGTTTTTT.

The chain carries TRBV4-1 and TRBJ2-5; 10 nucleotides match TRBD1. V was pared by 4 bases and J by 5 bases, with 10 bases of the junction left unmatched. Germline V gene sequence: CDR1 MGHRA, CDR2 YSYEKL. The CDR3 covers 16 residues. The CDR3 DNA reads TGCGCCAGCAGCCTTGATGGGACAGGGGTTGGGGAGACCCAGTACTTC. As protein: CASSLDGTGVGETQYF.

This rearrangement joins TRBV19 to TRBJ2-7; possible D gene TRBD2, 7 bases. Trimming took 6 bases from V and 2 from J, leaving 17 bases between them. Germline V gene data show CDR1 as LNHDA and CDR2 as SQIVND (reference sequence). CDR3 length equals 15 residues. DNA of the CDR3: TGTGCCAGTAGCGAGGGGGGGGTCCAGACCTACGAGCAGTACTTC. This gives the protein CASSEGGVQTYEQYF.

CDR3 coding DNA: TGCGCCAGCAGTGAACTAGCGGCCTACAATGAGCAGTTCTTC. Amino acid sequence: CASSELAAYNEQFF. The chain uses TRBV10-2 and TRBJ2-1, with 8 bases fitting TRBD2. V shed 3 bases, J shed 2 bases, and the junction held 0 bases outside the gene matches. Germline V CDR1 and CDR2: WSHSY, SAAADI. CDR3 length equals 14 residues.

This clone is a singleton in its sample. The J gene is TRBJ1-2, the V gene TRBV5-1; D not resolved. The ends were cut back, 2 bases at V and 6 bases at J, with 11 bases in the middle. Germline V gene sequence: CDR1 SGHRS, CDR2 YFSETQ. The CDR3 sequence is 13 residues long. This chain's CDR3 is CASSFWRDHGYTF. The CDR3, as DNA: TGCGCCAGCAGCTTTTGGAGGGATCATGGCTACACCTTC. Complete variable domain (other parts from reference TRBV5-1 and TRBJ1-2): KAGVTQTPRYLIKTRGQQVTLSCSPISGHRSVSWYQQTPGQGLQFLFEYFSETQRNKGNFPGRFSGRQFSNSRSEMNVSTLELGDSALYLCASSFWRDHGYTFGSGTRLTVV.

The rearrangement uses TRBV27 and TRBJ1-3; D unclear. The CDR3 consists of 15 residues. Germline V lookup: CDR1 MNHEY, CDR2 SMNVEV (reference sequence). V dropped 5 bases and J dropped 0 bases, with 11 bases sitting between them. The CDR3 region is CASSITYSSGNTIYF. Written as DNA, the CDR3 is TGTGCCAGCAGTATAACTTACAGCTCTGGAAACACCATATATTTT.

The V and J genes are TRBV7-6 and TRBJ2-3; 9 bases fit TRBD2. After removal of 1 base from V and 3 bases from J, the junction contained 8 bases not matched to a gene. The CDR3 has 17 residues. Germline CDR1 and CDR2: SGHVS and FNYEAQ. DNA of the CDR3: TGTGCCAGCAGCTTAGAGGCGGGAGGGCCAGCGACAGATACGCAGTATTTT. Its protein product is CASSLEAGGPATDTQYF.

The V and J genes are TRBV5-1 and TRBJ2-3; tentatively, D is TRBD1 (5 bases). V lost 2 bases and J lost 6, with 10 bases in between. The CDR3 totals 13 residues. Germline V gene data show CDR1 as SGHRS and CDR2 as YFSETQ. In DNA form, the CDR3 reads TGCGCCAGCAGCTTCCAGGGATATGATACGCAGTATTTT. This codes for CASSFQGYDTQYF.